This T cell receptor (beta chain) was recovered during a study of shared clonotypes between healthy human individuals. Study observations and caveats: What rarefaction showed was incomplete sorted-subset sequencing despite large depth.

The donors, healthy adults who were HIV-negative, had experienced no recent acute infections or vaccinations. The data were produced by immunoSEQ multiplex PCR, yet TCRdb's version contains in-frame clones alone and is incomplete. Found here are 2 million to 2.5 million clones, approximately 94% of them singletons; the top ten hold around 0.13%. Turning to this clone: Its target is unknown.

The sample taken for sequencing was naive CD4+ T cells sorted from blood. This sample's subset: CD45RA+ positively selected. This clonotype was sampled from a man aged 18 to 30 in good health.

CDR3 nucleotide sequence: TGCGCCAGCAGCTTGCGGCCAGCGGGAGAAGGAGATACGCAGTATTTT. It encodes CASSLRPAGEGDTQYF. The V gene is TRBV5-1, the J gene TRBJ2-3; 8 positions match TRBD2. Germline CDR1 and CDR2: SGHRS and YFSETQ. The V and J ends lost 1 base and 5 bases, in that order; junction bases with no gene match: 9. This CDR3 region has 16 residues.